This is a list of T cell receptor beta chains from one sample in a study of T cells in Graves' hyperthyroidism and ophthalmopathy. TCRdb reprocessed the multiplex PCR reads via MiXCR and lists one record per CDR3 protein. The table records over 250,000 distinct CDR3 sequences, 20% to 25% of them present only once. Material for sequencing was blood. These receptors all stem from a young man with Graves' ophthalmopathy. Both conserved end residues are part of each CDR3. Each record gives: CDR3 protein, J gene, V gene.

CDR3 protein: CASSPPWTGRGNTIYF
J gene: TRBJ1-3
V gene: TRBV28

CDR3 protein: CASSYGPGYTF
J gene: TRBJ1-2
V gene: TRBV6-2/TRBV6-3

CDR3 protein: CASSGSAEQFF
J gene: TRBJ2-1
V gene: TRBV19

CDR3 protein: CASSPQIMNTEAFF
J gene: TRBJ1-1
V gene: TRBV12-3/TRBV12-4

CDR3 protein: CASRPGTHISYNEQFF
J gene: TRBJ2-1
V gene: TRBV5-5

CDR3 protein: CASSLSGASNQPQHF
J gene: TRBJ1-5
V gene: TRBV18

CDR3 protein: CASSLGSQNTEAFF
J gene: TRBJ1-1
V gene: TRBV12-3/TRBV12-4

CDR3 protein: CASRGDRGPYNEQFF
J gene: TRBJ2-1
V gene: TRBV11-1

CDR3 protein: CSARVFRTGGGVEQFF
J gene: TRBJ2-1
V gene: TRBV20-1

CDR3 protein: CASRTLPPGPQETQYF
J gene: TRBJ2-5
V gene: TRBV5-4

CDR3 protein: CSAAWDRSREKLFF
J gene: TRBJ1-4
V gene: TRBV20-1

CDR3 protein: CASSPQTSGIPRTFF
J gene: TRBJ2-1
V gene: TRBV6-2/TRBV6-3

CDR3 protein: CAWNSEYSNQPQHF
J gene: TRBJ1-5
V gene: TRBV30

CDR3 protein: CASSDLRLGEQYF
J gene: TRBJ2-7
V gene: TRBV2

CDR3 protein: CASSYDSFLADTQYF
J gene: TRBJ2-3
V gene: TRBV6-2/TRBV6-3

CDR3 protein: CASSEFASGMNNEQFF
J gene: TRBJ2-1
V gene: TRBV25-1

CDR3 protein: CASSYMDSGNTIYF
J gene: TRBJ1-3
V gene: TRBV6-5

CDR3 protein: CASSPTAQGWNEQYF
J gene: TRBJ2-7
V gene: TRBV6-2/TRBV6-3

CDR3 protein: CASTPTRISTDTQYF
J gene: TRBJ2-3
V gene: TRBV6-2/TRBV6-3

CDR3 protein: CASSLWGLEREQFF
J gene: TRBJ2-1
V gene: TRBV5-6

CDR3 protein: CASDRRDGNTEAFF
J gene: TRBJ1-1
V gene: TRBV6-1

CDR3 protein: CASSRTGQSYNEQFF
J gene: TRBJ2-1
V gene: TRBV27

CDR3 protein: CAISEIQTEAFF
J gene: TRBJ1-1
V gene: TRBV10-3